This T cell receptor beta chain was retrieved from a study of PD-L1 blockade in urothelial cancer. Study context: Males with urothelial cancer arising in the bladder constituted about nine tenths of the roughly 29 patients.

Assay: immunoSEQ multiplex PCR; the TCRdb copy retains only in-frame clones and omits some. Here the sample spans about 88,000 clones, more than 90% being singletons. Patient sample counts ranged from 1 to 8, pretreatment and on-treatment. The germline V gene encodes CDR1 MNHEY and CDR2 SMNVEV (reference sequence). The junction had 2 bases not matched to a gene; V was cut back by 6 bases and J by 0 bases. The length of the CDR3 is 16 residues. The clonotype was recovered from a man in his 60s with urothelial cancer. The material sequenced was PBMCs, taken around atezolizumab (anti-PD-L1) treatment. This sequence joins TRBV27 and TRBJ2-3; TRBD2 agrees at 14 bases. The CDR3, as DNA: TGTGCCAGCAGGGGACTAGCGGGGGCAAGCACAGATACGCAGTATTTT. This gives the protein CASRGLAGASTDTQYF.